This T cell receptor (beta chain) is from a study of long-term antiretroviral therapy in people with HIV. On the study more broadly: The 2015 immediate-ART recommendation was preceded by the earliest samples by about a decade.

The authors ran the immunoSEQ assay, v3.0, at survey level. The repertoire was sequenced with immunoSEQ multiplex PCR; TCRdb's copy has only in-frame clones and lacks some. The sample lists 18,000 or so clones, around 80% occurring once. Broader study findings: Diversity increased after ART yet remained lower than in transplant donor controls. ART adherence, viral resistance and therapy changes went undocumented.

In the case of this clone: Its antigen remains unidentified.

The receptor was isolated from a woman aged 35 to 49 with HIV. This material consisted of unsorted PBMCs, taken at the start of antiretroviral therapy, before treatment.

CDR3 protein: CASSHNKLMAGEQFF. The CDR3 DNA follows: TGTGCCAGCAGCCATAACAAGTTGATGGCGGGTGAGCAGTTCTTC. The chain joins TRBV7-9 to TRBJ2-1, with D perhaps TRBD2 (5 bases). V was clipped by 5 bases and J by 9 bases, with 20 bases between them. CDR3 length: 15 amino acids. The germline V gene encodes CDR1 SEHNR and CDR2 FQNEAQ (reference sequence).